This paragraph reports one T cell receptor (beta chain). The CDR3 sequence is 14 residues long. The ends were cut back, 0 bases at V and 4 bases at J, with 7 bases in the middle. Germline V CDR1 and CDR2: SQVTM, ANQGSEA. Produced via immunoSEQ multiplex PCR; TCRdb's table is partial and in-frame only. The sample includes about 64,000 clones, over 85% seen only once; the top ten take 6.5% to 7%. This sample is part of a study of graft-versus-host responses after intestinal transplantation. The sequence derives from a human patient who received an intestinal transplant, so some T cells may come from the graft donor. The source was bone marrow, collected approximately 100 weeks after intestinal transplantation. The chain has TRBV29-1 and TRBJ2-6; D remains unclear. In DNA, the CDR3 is TGCAGCGTTGAAGACTTCTCCGGGGCCAACGTCCTGACTTTC. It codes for CSVEDFSGANVLTF.